The clone carrying this T cell receptor (beta chain) was found a few times. No antigen is known for it. These data originate in a study of cytomegalovirus exposure and HLA in healthy donors. Overall study: Early released data had about 85 million unique TCRs, all coming from HLA-typed donors.

The primer mix had 60 Vbeta and 13 Jbeta primers. In the authors' workflow: As a later analysis found, there were 80 million to 90 million unique TCR beta chains, of which around 10 million were shared. Here immunoSEQ multiplex PCR was the method, and the copy in TCRdb shows in-frame clones only, minus some. The V and J calls and clone size are taken from that table; D and trimming were inferred from the DNA. Of about 150,000 clones listed, 76% are singletons. Notes on the study in general: Of the V segments, some could not be distinguished, including TRBV6-2 and TRBV6-3, and were excluded. In vitro data verified a few CMV-associated chains as specific for CMV antigens.

The germline CDR1 and CDR2 sequences are MGHRA and YSYEKL. The trim removed 1 base at V and 10 bases at J, leaving 12 bases unmatched. The CDR3 has 16 residues. The specimen sequenced was PBMCs. This receptor was obtained from a male donor in good health and CMV-seronegative. The chain links TRBV4-1 to TRBJ2-1, with 8 bases identical to TRBD2. Here the CDR3 DNA reads TGCGCCAGCAGCCAAGGCATGGCGGGAGGCCCGCACGAGCAGTTCTTC. It encodes CASSQGMAGGPHEQFF.